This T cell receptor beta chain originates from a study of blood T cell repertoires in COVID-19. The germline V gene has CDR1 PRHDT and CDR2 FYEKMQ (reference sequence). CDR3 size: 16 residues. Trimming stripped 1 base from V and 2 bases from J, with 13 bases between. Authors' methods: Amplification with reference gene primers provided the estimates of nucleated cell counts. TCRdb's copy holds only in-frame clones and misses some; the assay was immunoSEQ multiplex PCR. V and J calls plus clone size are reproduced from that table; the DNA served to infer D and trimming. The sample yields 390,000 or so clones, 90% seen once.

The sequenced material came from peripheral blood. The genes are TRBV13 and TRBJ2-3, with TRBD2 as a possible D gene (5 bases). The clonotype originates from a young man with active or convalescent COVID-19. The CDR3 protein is CASSLVSVKLTDTQYF. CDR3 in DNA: TGTGCCAGCAGCTTAGTTAGCGTGAAGCTCACAGATACGCAGTATTTT. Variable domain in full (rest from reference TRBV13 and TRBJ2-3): AAGVIQSPRHLIKEKRETATLKCYPIPRHDTVYWYQQGPGQDPQFLISFYEKMQSDKGSIPDRFSAQQFSDYHSELNMSSLELGDSALYFCASSLVSVKLTDTQYFGPGTRLTVL.